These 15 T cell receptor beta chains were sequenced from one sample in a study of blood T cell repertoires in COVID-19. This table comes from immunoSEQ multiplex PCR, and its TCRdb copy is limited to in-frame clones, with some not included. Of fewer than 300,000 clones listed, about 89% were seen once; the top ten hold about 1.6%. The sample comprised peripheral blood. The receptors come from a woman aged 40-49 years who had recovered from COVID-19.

In DNA form, the CDR3 reads TGCGCCAGCAGCATAAGCGGGGACAGGGGGCCAAAAGAGCAGTACTTC. Translating gives CASSISGDRGPKEQYF. The V and J genes are TRBV5-1 and TRBJ2-7; TRBD1 matches at 12 bases. With 4 bases clipped from V and 7 bases from J, the junction kept 12 bases outside the gene matches. Germline-derived CDR1 and CDR2 are SGHRS and YFSETQ. The CDR3 totals 16 residues.

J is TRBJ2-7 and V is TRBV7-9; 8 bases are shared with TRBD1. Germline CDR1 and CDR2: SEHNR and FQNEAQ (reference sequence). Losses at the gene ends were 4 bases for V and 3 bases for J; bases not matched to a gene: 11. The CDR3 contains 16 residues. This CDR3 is CASSSVGGQGIYEQYF. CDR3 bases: TGTGCCAGCAGCTCCGTTGGAGGACAGGGTATCTACGAGCAGTACTTC.

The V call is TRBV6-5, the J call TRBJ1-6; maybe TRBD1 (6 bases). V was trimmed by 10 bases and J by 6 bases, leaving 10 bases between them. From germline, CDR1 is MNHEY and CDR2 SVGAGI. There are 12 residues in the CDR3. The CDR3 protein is CATGHLNSPLHF. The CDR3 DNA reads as TGTGCCACGGGACACCTTAATTCACCCCTCCACTTT.

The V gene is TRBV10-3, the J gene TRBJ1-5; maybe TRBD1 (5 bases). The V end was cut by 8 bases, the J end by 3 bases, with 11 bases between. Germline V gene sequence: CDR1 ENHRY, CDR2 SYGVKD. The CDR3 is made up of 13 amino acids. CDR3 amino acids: CAIGADYNQPQHF. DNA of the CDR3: TGTGCCATCGGGGCGGACTACAATCAGCCCCAGCATTTT.

The CDR3 is CASSLVPGAWGSTGELFF. The CDR3, as DNA: TGTGCCAGCAGCTTAGTTCCCGGAGCCTGGGGCAGCACCGGGGAGCTGTTTTTT. The chain carries TRBV7-6 and TRBJ2-2, with D possibly matching TRBD1 (5 bases). With 1 base removed from V and 4 bases from J, the gap between germline ends came to 19 bases. Germline assignment: CDR1 SGHVS and CDR2 FNYEAQ. This CDR3 has 18 amino acids.

The chain's CDR3 is CASSQGQGLGQPQHF. The CDR3 DNA sequence: TGTGCCAGCAGCCAAGGACAGGGGTTAGGTCAGCCCCAGCATTTT. V and J are TRBV3-1 (or the pseudogene TRBV3-2) and TRBJ1-5; 8 bases fit TRBD1. The V gene end was trimmed by 1 base and the J gene end by 6 bases; junction bases not matched to a gene: 5. Germline V gene data show CDR1 as LGHDT and CDR2 as YNNKEL (reference sequence). The CDR3 spans 15 residues.

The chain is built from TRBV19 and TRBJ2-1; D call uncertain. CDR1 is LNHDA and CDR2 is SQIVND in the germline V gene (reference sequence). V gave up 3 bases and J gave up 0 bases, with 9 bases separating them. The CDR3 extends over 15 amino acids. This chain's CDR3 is CASSIPRISYNEQFF. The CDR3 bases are TGTGCCAGTAGTATCCCTAGGATCTCCTACAATGAGCAGTTCTTC.

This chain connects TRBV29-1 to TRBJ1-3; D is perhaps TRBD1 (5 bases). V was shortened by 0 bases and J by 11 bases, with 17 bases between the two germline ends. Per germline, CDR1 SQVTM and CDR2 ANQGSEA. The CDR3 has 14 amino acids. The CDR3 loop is CSVEDGGKGDAIYF. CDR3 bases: TGCAGCGTTGAAGATGGGGGGAAAGGTGACGCCATATATTTT.

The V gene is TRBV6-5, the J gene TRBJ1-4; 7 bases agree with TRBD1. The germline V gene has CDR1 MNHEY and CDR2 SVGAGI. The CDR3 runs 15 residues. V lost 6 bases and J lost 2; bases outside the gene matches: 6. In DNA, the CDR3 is TGTGCCAGCAGCCTTTCCAGGGGGACTAATGAAAAACTGTTTTTT. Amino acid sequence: CASSLSRGTNEKLFF.

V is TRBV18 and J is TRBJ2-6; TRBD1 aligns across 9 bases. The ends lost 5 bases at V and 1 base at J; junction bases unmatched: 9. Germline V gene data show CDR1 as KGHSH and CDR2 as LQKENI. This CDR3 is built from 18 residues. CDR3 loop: CASSSSGTGSSGANVLTF. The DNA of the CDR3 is TGTGCCAGCTCATCCTCCGGGACAGGGTCTTCTGGGGCCAACGTCCTGACTTTC.

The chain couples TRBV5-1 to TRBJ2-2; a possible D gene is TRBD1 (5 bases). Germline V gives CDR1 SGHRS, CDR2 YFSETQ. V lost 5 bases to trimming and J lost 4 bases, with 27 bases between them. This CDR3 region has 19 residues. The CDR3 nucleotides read TGCGCCAGCAGGCTATTAGTAAGGGGTGAGGAGCCTTCCACCGGGGAGCTGTTTTTT. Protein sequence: CASRLLVRGEEPSTGELFF.

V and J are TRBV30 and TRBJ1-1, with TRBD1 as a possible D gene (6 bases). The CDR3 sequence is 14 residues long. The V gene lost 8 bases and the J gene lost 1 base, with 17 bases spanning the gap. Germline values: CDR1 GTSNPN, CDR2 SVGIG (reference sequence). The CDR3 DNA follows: TGTGCCGGCCGGGGGGGCGGCTGGAACACTGAAGCTTTCTTT. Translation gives CAGRGGGWNTEAFF.

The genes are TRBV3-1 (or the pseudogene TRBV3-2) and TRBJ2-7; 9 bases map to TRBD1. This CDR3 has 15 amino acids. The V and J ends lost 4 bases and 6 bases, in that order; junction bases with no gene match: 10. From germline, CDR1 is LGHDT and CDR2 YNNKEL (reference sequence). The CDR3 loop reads CASSRMGQGGLEQYF. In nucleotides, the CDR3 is TGTGCCAGCAGCCGAATGGGACAGGGTGGGCTCGAGCAGTACTTC.

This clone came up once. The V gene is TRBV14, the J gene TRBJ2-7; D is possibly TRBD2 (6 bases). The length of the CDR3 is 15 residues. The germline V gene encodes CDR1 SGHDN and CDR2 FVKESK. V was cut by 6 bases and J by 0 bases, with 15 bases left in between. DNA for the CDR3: TGTGCCAGCAGGTCCTCCAACGGGGGCTCCTACGAGCAGTACTTC. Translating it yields CASRSSNGGSYEQYF.

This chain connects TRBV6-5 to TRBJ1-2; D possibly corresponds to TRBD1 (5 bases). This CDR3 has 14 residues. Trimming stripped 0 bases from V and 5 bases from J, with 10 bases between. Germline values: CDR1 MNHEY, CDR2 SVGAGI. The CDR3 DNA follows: TGTGCCAGCAGTTACTCGGAGGGGTATTATGGCTACACCTTC. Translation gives CASSYSEGYYGYTF.